This TCR beta chain was identified in a study of control samples from healthy donors and cancer patients. Here immunoSEQ multiplex PCR was the method, and the copy in TCRdb shows in-frame clones only, minus some. Found here are some 99,000 clones, approximately 90% of them singletons; the top ten hold under 4.5%. The CDR3 contains 14 residues. V was cut by 6 bases and J by 7 bases, with 13 bases left in between. Germline CDR1 MNHEY, CDR2 SVGAGI. The sequenced material came from blood. This rearrangement joins TRBV6-5 to TRBJ1-6; tentatively, D is TRBD1 (6 bases). The source is a human donor in good health. The donor label of this sample is uncertain. Here the CDR3 reads CASSRPGTNSPLHF. Here the CDR3 DNA reads TGTGCCAGCAGCCGCCCCGGGACAAATTCACCCCTCCACTTT.